This TCR beta chain stems from a study of identical twins. Points from the study as a whole: Instead of following the same donors, the conclusions were based on cross-sectional statistical analysis. Modeled out-of-frame TCR alpha sharing in monozygotic twins fell below observed levels.

Concerning this clonotype: Its matching antigen is unknown.

Template switching (which added a universal primer site) was used, and cDNA carried unique molecular identifiers. One entry per CDR3 protein results from TCRdb running MiXCR on the 5' RACE reads. The sample contains more than 1.5 million distinct CDR3 sequences, less than 40% of which appear only once. V was cut by 1 base and J by 0 bases, with 10 bases left in between. This CDR3 is built from 15 residues. CDR1 and CDR2 from the germline V gene are SGHTA and FQGNSA. Healthy Caucasians provided all donations. This receptor was identified in a newborn girl in good health. This chain joins TRBV7-2 and TRBJ2-7; the D gene is possibly TRBD1 (6 bases). Sequenced sample: cord blood. CDR3 bases: TGTGCCAGCAGCTTAGATGGGGGCAACTCCTACGAGCAGTACTTC. It encodes CASSLDGGNSYEQYF. Full variable domain (missing parts from reference TRBV7-2 and TRBJ2-7): GAGVSQSPSNKVTEKGKDVELRCDPISGHTALYWYRQSLGQGLEFLIYFQGNSAPDKSGLPSDRFSAERTGGSVSTLTIQRTQQEDSAVYLCASSLDGGNSYEQYFGPGTRLTVT.